This TCR beta chain was sequenced during a study of cytomegalovirus exposure and HLA in healthy donors. V was trimmed by 8 bases and J by 0 bases, leaving 14 bases between them. This CDR3 region has 14 residues. Germline V gene sequence: CDR1 WSHSY, CDR2 SAAADI. PCR primers comprised 60 Vbeta and 13 Jbeta primers. Assay: immunoSEQ multiplex PCR; the TCRdb copy retains only in-frame clones and omits some. The table has 150,000 to 200,000 clones, just under 80% seen once. The sequence derives from a woman in her 30s in good health and CMV-seropositive. The V and J genes are TRBV10-2 and TRBJ2-7; D gene unclear. Sequences were obtained from PBMCs. CDR3 in amino acids: CASLQVQISYEQYF. As DNA, the CDR3 is TGCGCCAGCCTGCAGGTACAGATCTCCTACGAGCAGTACTTC.